This entry features one T cell receptor beta chain sequence. What it recognizes is unknown. Clones were read by immunoSEQ multiplex PCR, and TCRdb kept only the in-frame ones, dropping some. The repertoire has approximately 48,000 clones, 93% of them found once; the top ten carry under 20%. The data belong to a study of siplizumab effects on memory and regulatory T cells. The study's findings and limits: Naive T cells seemed more diverse than memory cells and seemed major alloresponse contributors. Siplizumab caused a significant drop in alloreactive sequences traceable to unstimulated CD4+ memory cells.

The CDR3 covers 14 residues. J gave up 6 bases and V 3 bases, and 7 bases lay outside the gene matches. CDR1 is MNHEY, CDR2 SMNVEV, per germline (reference sequence). Sequenced material: CD8+ T cells sorted from blood. The sequence derives from a human donor in good health. The V gene is TRBV27, the J gene TRBJ2-7; TRBD2 matches at 8 bases. The CDR3 reads CASSFVSGTGEQYF. CDR3 DNA: TGTGCCAGCAGTTTCGTTAGCGGGACCGGCGAGCAGTACTTC.